The 27 T cell receptor beta chains below all came from one sample that was sequenced in a study of vaccination and CD4 T cells after COVID-19. Treatment: roughly ten-day PBMC culture with coronavirus spike peptide pools or control peptides (ViraFEST assay). The antigens of these receptors remain unknown. Sequenced with the Oncomine TCR Beta short-read assay was DNA taken from cultured CD4+ T cells. TCRdb ran MiXCR on the PCR reads and lists one entry per CDR3 protein. The profile covers over 15,000 distinct CDR3 sequences, with over 50% appearing a single time and roughly an eighth taken by the ten largest. The sequenced material came from CD4+ T cells from blood, cultured in vitro. The receptors stem from a human donor who had recovered from COVID-19.

This clonotype showed up just a few times. This chain links TRBV29-1 with TRBJ1-1, with no clear D. The CDR3 is 13 amino acids. Germline V gene sequence: CDR1 SQVTM, CDR2 ANQGSEA. The V gene lost 5 bases and the J gene lost 6 bases, with 16 bases spanning the gap. The CDR3 sequence is CSVHTLGTAEAFF. The CDR3 DNA is TGCAGCGTTCATACCCTAGGAACAGCTGAAGCTTTCTTT.

This sequence joins TRBV5-6 and TRBJ1-3, with a possible D match to TRBD1 (6 bases). CDR3 length: 14 amino acids. The germline gives CDR1 SGHDT, CDR2 YYEEEE. Trimming left V 4 bases short and J 2 bases short, with 10 bases between. CDR3 amino acids: CASSPQGTGNTIYF. CDR3 nucleotide sequence: TGTGCCAGCAGCCCCCAGGGGACTGGAAACACCATATATTTT.

This chain links TRBV10-3 with TRBJ1-5; possible D gene TRBD1, 5 bases. The V gene's germline CDR1 is ENHRY and CDR2 SYGVKD. Deletions cut 0 bases from V and 0 bases from J, with 12 bases between. CDR3 length: 17 amino acids. CDR3 DNA sequence: TGTGCCATCAGTGAGTCCGGGGGGACGACTAGCAATCAGCCCCAGCATTTT. Protein product: CAISESGGTTSNQPQHF.

The chain recombines TRBV7-3 with TRBJ2-2; 7 positions match TRBD1. Germline values: CDR1 SGHTA, CDR2 FQGTGA. V gave up 2 bases and J gave up 1 base; unmatched junction bases: 4. The CDR3 totals 16 residues. The CDR3 coding sequence is TGTGCCAGCAGCTTACGAGGGGGCCGGAACACCGGGGAGCTGTTTTTT. Amino acid sequence: CASSLRGGRNTGELFF. Full variable domain (rest looked up from reference TRBV7-3 and TRBJ2-2): GAGVSQTPSNKVTEKGKYVELRCDPISGHTALYWYRQSLGQGPEFLIYFQGTGAADDSGLPNDRFFAVRPEGSVSTLKIQRTERGDSAVYLCASSLRGGRNTGELFFGEGSRLTVL.

This chain connects TRBV3-1 to TRBJ2-7; TRBD2 aligns across 11 bases. V lost 0 bases, J lost 11 bases, and 6 bases stayed unmatched. CDR3 size: 14 residues. The germline CDR1 and CDR2 sequences are LGHDT and YNNKEL (reference sequence). CDR3 bases: TGTGCCAGCAGCCAAGATGGAACTAGCGGGAGTAAGTACTTC. It yields the protein CASSQDGTSGSKYF.

This chain connects TRBV11-3 to TRBJ2-2; no definite D call. The V gene's germline CDR1 is SGHNT and CDR2 YENEEA. The CDR3 consists of 15 residues. V lost 3 bases and J lost 3, with 11 bases in between. The DNA of the CDR3 is TGTGCCAGCAGCTTTAGAAGAGCCGACACCGGGGAGCTGTTTTTT. It codes for CASSFRRADTGELFF.

This chain connects TRBV18 to TRBJ2-7; 9 bases match TRBD1. Per the germline V gene, CDR1 is KGHSH and CDR2 is LQKENI. V was pared by 4 bases and J by 3 bases, with 1 base of the junction left unmatched. CDR3 length equals 13 residues. The CDR3 loop is CASSQGQGYEQYF. In nucleotides, the CDR3 is TGTGCCAGCTCACAGGGACAGGGCTACGAGCAGTACTTC.

The chain has TRBV9 and TRBJ1-5; the D is unclear. Trimming removed 0 bases from V and 4 bases from J, with 8 bases in between. This CDR3 is built from 14 residues. CDR1 SGDLS and CDR2 YYNGEE come from the germline V gene. In nucleotides, the CDR3 is TGTGCCAGCAGCGTAGACGGGCAGAATCAGCCCCAGCATTTT. Its translation is CASSVDGQNQPQHF. Together with reference TRBV9 and TRBJ1-5, the CDR3 gives the full variable domain: DSGVTQTPKHLITATGQRVTLRCSPRSGDLSVYWYQQSLDQGLQFLIQYYNGEERAKGNILERFSAQQFPDLHSELNLSSLELGDSALYFCASSVDGQNQPQHFGDGTRLSIL.

The chain uses TRBV19 and TRBJ2-3; D is ambiguous. V was cut by 3 bases and J by 2 bases, with 9 bases left in between. Looked up from germline, CDR1 is LNHDA and CDR2 is SQIVND (reference sequence). The CDR3 covers 14 residues. CDR3 DNA sequence: TGTGCCAGTAGTATGCGGCCCTACACAGATACGCAGTATTTT. Encoded protein: CASSMRPYTDTQYF.

The gene calls are TRBV11-2 and TRBJ2-5; D could derive from TRBD1 or TRBD2 (5 bases each). The length of the CDR3 is 14 residues. V was pared by 7 bases and J by 5 bases, with 17 bases between. Germline V lookup: CDR1 SGHAT, CDR2 FQNNGV. This chain's CDR3 is CASTPRTGRETQYF. CDR3 nucleotides: TGTGCCAGCACCCCCCGGACGGGGCGGGAGACCCAGTACTTC.

The chain combines TRBV7-6 with TRBJ1-1; possible D gene TRBD1, 6 bases. Germline V gives CDR1 SGHVS, CDR2 FNYEAQ. The CDR3 is made up of 17 amino acids. Trimming stripped 1 base from V and 0 bases from J, with 15 bases between. CDR3 DNA: TGTGCCAGCAGCTTAGGGGGGCCTCGTTTGGTGAACACTGAAGCTTTCTTT. Its protein is CASSLGGPRLVNTEAFF.

The chain has TRBV6-2 or TRBV6-3 and TRBJ2-7; D is undetermined. The V and J ends lost 5 bases and 4 bases respectively, with 9 bases between them. The CDR3 is 12 residues long. CDR1 is MNHEY and CDR2 is SVGEGT in the germline V gene. The CDR3 here is CASSRDGYEQYF. Here the CDR3 DNA reads TGTGCCAGCAGTCGCGACGGGTACGAGCAGTACTTC.

The chain joins TRBV19 to TRBJ2-1; perhaps D is TRBD1 or TRBD2 (5 bases each). In germline, CDR1 is LNHDA, CDR2 SQIVND (reference sequence). CDR3 size: 13 residues. Trimming removed 5 bases from V and 10 bases from J, with 15 bases in between. The CDR3 region is CASSPNFRGEQFF. In nucleotides, the CDR3 is TGTGCCAGTAGTCCTAATTTCCGGGGCGAGCAGTTCTTC.

Concerning this clonotype itself: This CDR3 fails to terminate in the conserved phenylalanine or tryptophan, so it likely reflects a read error. The CDR3 sequence is CASSIGGLSRGNTEAFL. The CDR3 region has the DNA TGTGCCAGTAGTATAGGGGGACTCTCTAGAGGGAACACTGAAGCTTTCTTA. The chain joins TRBV19 to TRBJ1-1, with a tentative D call TRBD1 (5 bases). Trimming cost V 1 base and J 1 base, with 16 bases left between them. Germline values: CDR1 LNHDA, CDR2 SQIVND (reference sequence). The CDR3 is made up of 17 amino acids.

This rearrangement joins TRBV7-6 to TRBJ2-7; TRBD2 agrees at 14 bases. V gave up 1 base and J gave up 7 bases; unmatched junction bases: 6. Germline V CDR1 and CDR2: SGHVS, FNYEAQ. This CDR3 has 16 residues. In nucleotides, the CDR3 is TGTGCCAGCAGCTTAGGGAGACTAGCGGGGGGGAATGAGCAGTACTTC. This sequence encodes CASSLGRLAGGNEQYF.

The J gene is TRBJ2-7, the V gene TRBV27; D unclear. The length of the CDR3 is 13 residues. Trimming took 2 bases from V and 2 from J, leaving 7 bases between them. Looked up from germline, CDR1 is MNHEY and CDR2 is SMNVEV (reference sequence). The CDR3 spells CASSLVSTYEQYF. For the CDR3, the DNA is TGTGCCAGCAGTTTAGTCAGTACCTACGAGCAGTACTTC.

In DNA, the CDR3 is TGTGCCTGGACCCCCTTAGGGACAGGACCCTATGGCTACACCTTC. This gives the protein CAWTPLGTGPYGYTF. J is TRBJ1-2 and V is TRBV30; 8 nucleotides align to TRBD1. V gave up 4 bases and J gave up 4 bases; unmatched junction bases: 11. CDR1 and CDR2 from the germline V gene are GTSNPN and SVGIG (reference sequence). The CDR3 sequence is 15 residues long. The whole variable domain, remainder taken from reference TRBV30 and TRBJ1-2, is SQTIHQWPATLVQPVGSPLSLECTVEGTSNPNLYWYRQAAGRGLQLLFYSVGIGQISSEVPQNLSASRPQDRQFILSSKKLLLSDSGFYLCAWTPLGTGPYGYTFGSGTRLTVV.

The V gene is TRBV20-1, the J gene TRBJ2-7; D may be TRBD1 (5 bases). Germline V gives CDR1 DFQATT, CDR2 SNEGSKA (reference sequence). This CDR3 comprises 12 residues. Trimming pared 7 bases from V and 0 bases from J, leaving 10 bases between. CDR3 amino acids: CSGQLSSYEQYF. The CDR3 DNA reads TGCAGTGGACAGCTAAGCTCCTACGAGCAGTACTTC.

This clonotype was counted a few times. The rearrangement uses TRBV12-3 or TRBV12-4 and TRBJ1-6, with D unresolved. V was clipped by 5 bases and J by 7 bases, with 18 bases between them. This CDR3 region has 16 residues. The CDR3 region is CASSLWVTDENSPLHF. In DNA form, the CDR3 reads TGTGCCAGCAGTCTTTGGGTCACGGACGAAAATTCACCCCTCCACTTT.

This chain connects TRBV21-1 to TRBJ2-5; the D call TRBD1 from the table was never checked on the DNA. TRBV21-1 has pseudogene status. The length of the CDR3 is 16 residues. The CDR3 sequence is CASSPAKQGPQETQYF. As DNA, the CDR3 is TGTGCCAGTTCGCCCGCGAAACAGGGGCCCCAAGAGACCCAGTACTTC.

The gene calls are TRBV6-2 or TRBV6-3 and TRBJ1-1; D unresolved. CDR3 size: 13 residues. Germline-derived CDR1 and CDR2 are MNHEY and SVGEGT. Trimming took 4 bases from V and 1 from J, leaving 7 bases between them. CDR3 region: CASSLPGNTEAFF. CDR3 in DNA: TGTGCCAGCAGTTTGCCGGGGAACACTGAAGCTTTCTTT.

This chain connects TRBV20-1 to TRBJ2-3; 10 nucleotides match TRBD2. The CDR3 is 15 amino acids. With V trimmed by 6 bases and J by 2 bases, 8 bases remained unmatched. The germline CDR1 and CDR2 sequences are DFQATT and SNEGSKA (reference sequence). The CDR3 is CSALQREGFTDTQYF. CDR3 bases: TGCAGTGCCCTTCAGCGGGAGGGTTTCACAGATACGCAGTATTTT.

The rearrangement links TRBV5-1 to TRBJ2-2; possibly TRBD1 for D (6 bases). This CDR3 region has 15 residues. V was trimmed by 7 bases and J by 0 bases, leaving 13 bases between them. Germline assignment: CDR1 SGHRS and CDR2 YFSETQ. The CDR3 sequence is CASGTDSPNTGELFF. The CDR3 bases are TGCGCCAGCGGAACGGACAGCCCGAACACCGGGGAGCTGTTTTTT.

The genes are TRBV2 and TRBJ2-3, with 9 positions matching TRBD1. Germline V gene data show CDR1 as SNHLY and CDR2 as FYNNEI. Unmatched junction bases numbered 1, after V lost 3 bases and J lost 3 bases. This CDR3 comprises 14 residues. This chain's CDR3 is CASSEGTGTDTQYF. CDR3 DNA: TGTGCCAGCAGTGAGGGGACAGGGACAGATACGCAGTATTTT. The variable domain in full, with the rest retrieved from reference TRBV2 and TRBJ2-3, is EPEVTQTPSHQVTQMGQEVILRCVPISNHLYFYWYRQILGQKVEFLVSFYNNEISEKSEIFDDQFSVERPDGSNFTLKIRSTKLEDSAMYFCASSEGTGTDTQYFGPGTRLTVL.

The genes are TRBV5-4 and TRBJ2-7; D is uncertain. V lost 3 bases, J lost 6 bases, and 10 bases lay in between. Germline loops: CDR1 SGHNT, CDR2 YYREEE (reference sequence). The CDR3 contains 12 residues. The CDR3 sequence: CASSSSSGEQYF. CDR3 nucleotides: TGTGCCAGCAGCTCCTCCTCGGGCGAGCAGTACTTC.

The chain employs TRBV7-8 and TRBJ2-2, with 11 bases matching TRBD2. This CDR3 is built from 16 residues. Germline V CDR1 and CDR2: SGHVS, FQNEAQ. After removal of 5 bases from V and 0 bases from J, the junction contained 2 bases not matched to a gene. CDR3 residues: CASSISGGANTGELFF. The DNA of the CDR3 is TGTGCCAGCAGCATTAGCGGGGGGGCGAACACCGGGGAGCTGTTTTTT.

This clonotype was picked up a small number of times. The rearrangement links TRBV6-1 to TRBJ1-2, with TRBD1 as a possible D gene (5 bases). Between the trimmed V and J ends, which lost 7 bases and 7 bases, there was a span of 13 bases. The germline gives CDR1 MNHNS, CDR2 SASEGT. This CDR3 region has 12 residues. The CDR3, as DNA: TGTGCCAGCACTCCTGCAAGGGGTGGCTACACCTTC. Its translation: CASTPARGGYTF.